This passage covers 3 T cell receptor beta chains from one sample sequenced in a study of OX40 agonist ivuxolimab in advanced cancers. Clones were sequenced by immunoSEQ multiplex PCR, and TCRdb holds only the in-frame ones, with some missing. The table lists 65,000 to 85,000 clones, about 90% of them singletons. This specimen consisted of CD4+ or CD8+ T cells sorted from blood, obtained in a trial of the OX40 agonist ivuxolimab. The source is an adult with an advanced solid tumor such as melanoma, head and neck, liver or kidney cancer.

This clone was counted a single time. This chain links TRBV4-2 with TRBJ2-1, with 8 bases identical to TRBD2. V shed 5 bases, J shed 1 base, and the junction held 10 bases outside the gene matches. There are 17 residues in the CDR3. Germline-derived CDR1 and CDR2 are LGHNA and YNFKEQ. CDR3 sequence: CASSSEPSGGSYNEQFF. The CDR3 nucleotides are TGTGCCAGCAGCTCGGAACCAAGCGGGGGTTCCTACAATGAGCAGTTCTTC.

The chain has TRBV14 and TRBJ1-6; no firm D call. Trimming stripped 2 bases from V and 7 bases from J, with 12 bases between. Germline V gene lookup returns CDR1 SGHDN and CDR2 FVKESK. This CDR3 is built from 15 residues. The CDR3 DNA follows: TGTGCCAGCAGCCAATCAAAGATTGGGAATTCACCCCTCCACTTT. This sequence encodes CASSQSKIGNSPLHF.

V is TRBV16 and J is TRBJ1-4; D gene uncertain. This CDR3 region has 15 residues. Trimming stripped 4 bases from V and 0 bases from J, with 9 bases between. CDR1 is KGHSY, CDR2 FQNENV, per germline. CDR3 in DNA: TGTGCCAGCAGCCCGTTGGCTGCAACTAATGAAAAACTGTTTTTT. This encodes CASSPLAATNEKLFF. Variable domain in full (rest from reference TRBV16 and TRBJ1-4): GEEVAQTPKHLVRGEGQKAKLYCAPIKGHSYVFWYQQVLKNEFKFLISFQNENVFDETGMPKERFSAKCLPNSPCSLEIQATKLEDSAVYFCASSPLAATNEKLFFGSGTQLSVL.